Sequencing of this TCR beta chain was carried out in a study of cytomegalovirus exposure and HLA in healthy donors. Looking at the study overall: Most donors, roughly 84% of roughly 400 genotyped, fell in the Caucasian-associated ancestry cluster. Study conclusions and caveats: There were some public TCRs occurring in many donors, but most TCR sequences were rare. Reportedly, TCR beta sequences accurately predicted HLA-A and HLA-B alleles in most subjects. Follow-up analysis later connected one missense variant in DCLRE1C with trimming of TCR beta V- and J-genes.

In regard to this clone: The antigen remains undetermined.

V dropped 2 bases and J dropped 11; count of bases not matched to a gene: 9. In germline, CDR1 is GTSNPN, CDR2 SVGIG (reference sequence). The CDR3 has 13 residues. Primers: 60 Vbeta forward and 13 Jbeta reverse. The method was immunoSEQ multiplex PCR; TCRdb's version includes in-frame clones alone and lacks a portion of them. This table holds around 100,000 clones, 60% to 75% found once. Sequenced material: PBMCs. This clonotype was sampled from a man aged 40-49 years in good health and CMV-seropositive. The V and J genes are TRBV30 and TRBJ2-5; 9 positions agree with TRBD2. The CDR3 DNA sequence: TGTGCCTGGAGTATAGCGGGAGCGCGTGAGCAGTACTTC. Amino acids: CAWSIAGAREQYF.